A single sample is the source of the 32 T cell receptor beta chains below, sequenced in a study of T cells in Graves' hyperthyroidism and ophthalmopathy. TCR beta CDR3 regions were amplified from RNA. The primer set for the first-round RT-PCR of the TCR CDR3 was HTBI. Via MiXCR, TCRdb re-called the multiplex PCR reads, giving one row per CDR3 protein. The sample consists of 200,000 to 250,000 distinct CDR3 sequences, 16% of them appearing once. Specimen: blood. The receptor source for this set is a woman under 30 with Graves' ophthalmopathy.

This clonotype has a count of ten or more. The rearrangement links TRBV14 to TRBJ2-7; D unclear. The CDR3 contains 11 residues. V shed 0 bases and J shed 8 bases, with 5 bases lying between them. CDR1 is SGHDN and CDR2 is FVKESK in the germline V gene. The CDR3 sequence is CASSQEIQQYF. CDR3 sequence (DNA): TGTGCCAGCAGCCAAGAGATTCAGCAGTACTTC.

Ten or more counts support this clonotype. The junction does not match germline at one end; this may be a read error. CDR3 region: CASSPSYRDGYTF. In DNA form, the CDR3 reads TGTGCCAGCTCACCATCCTACAGGGATGGATACACCTTC. The rearrangement joins TRBV18 to TRBJ1-2; D might be TRBD1 (6 bases). CDR1 is KGHSH and CDR2 is LQKENI in the germline V gene. There are 13 residues in the CDR3. The variable domain in full, with the rest retrieved from reference TRBV18 and TRBJ1-2, is NAGVMQNPRHLVRRRGQEARLRCSPMKGHSHVYWYRQLPEEGLKFMVYLQKENIIDESGMPKERFSAEFPKEGPSILRIQQVVRGDSAAYFCASSPSYRDGYTFGSGTRLTVV.

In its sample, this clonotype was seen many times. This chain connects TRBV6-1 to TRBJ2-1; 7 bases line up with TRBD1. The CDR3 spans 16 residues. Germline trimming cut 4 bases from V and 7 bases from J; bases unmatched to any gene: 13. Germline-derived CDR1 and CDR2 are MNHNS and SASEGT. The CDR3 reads CASSARDRDGRNEQFF. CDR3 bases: TGTGCCAGCAGTGCACGAGACAGGGACGGACGGAATGAGCAGTTCTTC.

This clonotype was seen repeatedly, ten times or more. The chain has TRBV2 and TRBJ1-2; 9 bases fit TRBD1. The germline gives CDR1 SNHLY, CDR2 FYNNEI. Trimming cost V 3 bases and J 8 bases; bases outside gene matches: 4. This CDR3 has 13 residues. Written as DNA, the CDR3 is TGTGCCAGCAGTGACGGACAGGGGAGGGGCTACACCTTC. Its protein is CASSDGQGRGYTF.

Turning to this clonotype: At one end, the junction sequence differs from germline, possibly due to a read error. CDR3 bases: TGTGCCAGCAGCTTGGTCAGGGGTTACGGCCTCACAGATACGCAGTATTTT. It encodes CASSLVRGYGLTDTQYF. The chain combines TRBV5-1 with TRBJ2-3, with D perhaps TRBD1 (6 bases). Germline CDR1 is SGHRS and CDR2 is YFSETQ. The CDR3 loop spans 17 amino acids.

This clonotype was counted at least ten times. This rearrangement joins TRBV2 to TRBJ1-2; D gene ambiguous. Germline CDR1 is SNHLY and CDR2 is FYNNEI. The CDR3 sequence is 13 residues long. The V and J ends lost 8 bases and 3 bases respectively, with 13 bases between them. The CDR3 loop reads CASETSMDYGYTF. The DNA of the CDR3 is TGTGCCAGCGAGACGAGTATGGACTATGGCTACACCTTC.

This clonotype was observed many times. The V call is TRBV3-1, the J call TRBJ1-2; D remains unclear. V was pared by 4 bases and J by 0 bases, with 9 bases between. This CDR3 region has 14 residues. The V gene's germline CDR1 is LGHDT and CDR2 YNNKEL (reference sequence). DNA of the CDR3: TGTGCCAGCAGCCCCATTCGAGCTAACTATGGCTACACCTTC. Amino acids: CASSPIRANYGYTF.

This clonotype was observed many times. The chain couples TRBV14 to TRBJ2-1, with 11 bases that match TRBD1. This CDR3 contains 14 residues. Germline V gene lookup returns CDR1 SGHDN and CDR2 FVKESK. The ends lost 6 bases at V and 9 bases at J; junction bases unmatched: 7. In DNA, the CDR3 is TGTGCCAGCAGTCGGACAGGGGGCTGGGCTGAGCAGTTCTTC. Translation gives CASSRTGGWAEQFF.

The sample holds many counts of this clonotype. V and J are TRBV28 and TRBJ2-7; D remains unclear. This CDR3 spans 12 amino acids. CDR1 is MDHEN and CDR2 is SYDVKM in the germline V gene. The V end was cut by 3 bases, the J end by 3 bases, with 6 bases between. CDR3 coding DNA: TGTGCCAGCAGTTTGGGGAACTACGAGCAGTACTTC. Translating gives CASSLGNYEQYF.

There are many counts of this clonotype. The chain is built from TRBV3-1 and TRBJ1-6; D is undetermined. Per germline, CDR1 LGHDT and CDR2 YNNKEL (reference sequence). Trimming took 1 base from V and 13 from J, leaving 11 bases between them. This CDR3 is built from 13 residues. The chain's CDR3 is CASSQGRWEPLHF. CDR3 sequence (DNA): TGTGCCAGCAGCCAAGGGAGATGGGAGCCCCTCCACTTT.

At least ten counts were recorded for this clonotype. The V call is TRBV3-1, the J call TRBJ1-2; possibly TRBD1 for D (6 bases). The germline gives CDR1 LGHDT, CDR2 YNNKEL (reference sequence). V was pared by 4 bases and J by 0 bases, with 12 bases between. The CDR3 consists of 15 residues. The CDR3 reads CASSLQRTANYGYTF. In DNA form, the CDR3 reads TGTGCCAGCAGCCTCCAAAGGACAGCTAACTATGGCTACACCTTC.

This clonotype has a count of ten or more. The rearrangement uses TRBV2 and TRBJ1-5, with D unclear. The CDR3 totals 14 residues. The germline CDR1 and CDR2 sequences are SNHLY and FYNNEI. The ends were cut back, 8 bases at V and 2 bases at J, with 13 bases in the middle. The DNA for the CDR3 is TGTGCCAGCGCCGACATGGGTCGCAATCAGCCCCAGCATTTT. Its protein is CASADMGRNQPQHF.

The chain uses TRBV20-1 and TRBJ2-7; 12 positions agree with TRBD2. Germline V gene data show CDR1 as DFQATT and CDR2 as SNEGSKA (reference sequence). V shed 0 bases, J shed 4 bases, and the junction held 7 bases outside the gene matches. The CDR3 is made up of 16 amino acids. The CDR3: CSARDPSGRAFYEQYF. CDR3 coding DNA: TGCAGTGCTAGAGATCCTAGCGGGAGGGCCTTTTACGAGCAGTACTTC.

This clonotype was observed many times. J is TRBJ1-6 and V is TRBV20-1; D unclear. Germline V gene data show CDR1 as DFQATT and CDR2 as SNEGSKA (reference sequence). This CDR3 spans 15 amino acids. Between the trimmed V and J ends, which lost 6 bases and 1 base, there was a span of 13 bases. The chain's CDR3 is CSARRATSYNSPLHF. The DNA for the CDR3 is TGCAGTGCCCGCCGAGCTACGTCCTATAATTCACCCCTCCACTTT.

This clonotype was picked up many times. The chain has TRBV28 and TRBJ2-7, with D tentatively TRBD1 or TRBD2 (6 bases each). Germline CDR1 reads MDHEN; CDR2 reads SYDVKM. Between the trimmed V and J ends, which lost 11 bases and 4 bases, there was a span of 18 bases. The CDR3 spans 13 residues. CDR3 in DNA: TGTGCCTCGAACGGAGGGGGTACGTACGAGCAGTACTTC. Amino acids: CASNGGGTYEQYF.

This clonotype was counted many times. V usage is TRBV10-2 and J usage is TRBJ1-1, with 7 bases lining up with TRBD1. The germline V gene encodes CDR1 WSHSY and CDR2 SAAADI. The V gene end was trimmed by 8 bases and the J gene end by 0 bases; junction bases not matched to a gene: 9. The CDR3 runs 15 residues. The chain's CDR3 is CASQDRVGLNTEAFF. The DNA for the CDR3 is TGCGCCAGCCAAGACAGGGTCGGGTTGAACACTGAAGCTTTCTTT.

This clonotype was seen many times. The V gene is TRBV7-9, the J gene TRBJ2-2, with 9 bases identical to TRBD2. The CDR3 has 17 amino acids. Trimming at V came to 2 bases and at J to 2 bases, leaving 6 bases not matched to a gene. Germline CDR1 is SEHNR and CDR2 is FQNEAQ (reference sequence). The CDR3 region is CASSLLVSGRNTGELFF. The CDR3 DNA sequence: TGTGCCAGCAGCTTATTGGTTAGCGGGAGAAACACCGGGGAGCTGTTTTTT.

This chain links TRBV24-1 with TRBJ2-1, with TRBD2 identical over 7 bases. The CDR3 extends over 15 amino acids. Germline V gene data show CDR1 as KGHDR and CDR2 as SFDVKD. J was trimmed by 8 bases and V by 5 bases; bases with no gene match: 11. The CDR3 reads CATSGLAFGFDEQFF. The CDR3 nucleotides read TGTGCCACCAGTGGACTAGCATTTGGTTTCGATGAGCAGTTCTTC.

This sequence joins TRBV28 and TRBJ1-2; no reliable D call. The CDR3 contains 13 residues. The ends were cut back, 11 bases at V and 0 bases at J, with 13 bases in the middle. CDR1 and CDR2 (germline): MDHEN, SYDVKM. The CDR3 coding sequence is TGTGCCGTCACCCCCGACCCTAACTATGGCTACACCTTC. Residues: CAVTPDPNYGYTF.

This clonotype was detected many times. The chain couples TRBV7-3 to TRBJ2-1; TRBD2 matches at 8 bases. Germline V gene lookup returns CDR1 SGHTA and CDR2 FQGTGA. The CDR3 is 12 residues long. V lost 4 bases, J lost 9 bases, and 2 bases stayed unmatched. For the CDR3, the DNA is TGTGCCAGCAGCTCCACTAGCGGTGAGCAGTTCTTC. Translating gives CASSSTSGEQFF.

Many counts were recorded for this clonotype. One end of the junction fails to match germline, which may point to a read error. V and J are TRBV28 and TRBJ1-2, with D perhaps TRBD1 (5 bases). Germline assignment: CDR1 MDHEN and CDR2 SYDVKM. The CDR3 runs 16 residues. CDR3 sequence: CTSKQQDAVDWYGYTF. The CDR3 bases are TGTACCAGCAAGCAACAGGATGCCGTAGATTGGTATGGCTACACCTTC.

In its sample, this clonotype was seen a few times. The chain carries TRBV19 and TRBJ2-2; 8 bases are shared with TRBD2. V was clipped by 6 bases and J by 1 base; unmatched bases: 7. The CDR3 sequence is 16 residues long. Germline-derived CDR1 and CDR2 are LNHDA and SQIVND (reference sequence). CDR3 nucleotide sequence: TGTGCCAGTAGGACGGGGGGGCCGATGAACACCGGGGAGCTGTTTTTT. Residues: CASRTGGPMNTGELFF.

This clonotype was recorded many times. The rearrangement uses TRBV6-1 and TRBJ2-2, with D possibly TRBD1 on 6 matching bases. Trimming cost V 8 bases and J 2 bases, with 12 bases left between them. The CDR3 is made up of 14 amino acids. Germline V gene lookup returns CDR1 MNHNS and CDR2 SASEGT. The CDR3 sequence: CASSGQLNTGELFF. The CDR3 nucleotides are TGTGCCAGCTCAGGACAGTTAAACACCGGGGAGCTGTTTTTT.

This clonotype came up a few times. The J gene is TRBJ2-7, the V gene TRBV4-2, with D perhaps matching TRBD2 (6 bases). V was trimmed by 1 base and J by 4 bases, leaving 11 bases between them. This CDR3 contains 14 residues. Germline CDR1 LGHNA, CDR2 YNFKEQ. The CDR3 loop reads CASSQVAEGYEQYF. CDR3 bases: TGTGCCAGCAGCCAAGTGGCGGAGGGGTACGAGCAGTACTTC.

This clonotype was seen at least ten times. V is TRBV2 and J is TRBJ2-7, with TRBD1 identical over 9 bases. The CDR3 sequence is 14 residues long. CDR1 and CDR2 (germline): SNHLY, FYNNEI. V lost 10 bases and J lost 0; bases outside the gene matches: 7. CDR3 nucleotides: TGTGCCACGGCGCGACAGGGGGTCTCCTACGAGCAGTACTTC. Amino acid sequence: CATARQGVSYEQYF.

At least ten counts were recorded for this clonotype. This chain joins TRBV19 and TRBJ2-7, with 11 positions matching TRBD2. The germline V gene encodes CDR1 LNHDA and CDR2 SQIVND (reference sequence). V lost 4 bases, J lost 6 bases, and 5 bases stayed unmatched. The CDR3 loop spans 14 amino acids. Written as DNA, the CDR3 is TGTGCCAGTAGTAATAGCGGGAGGGCGGTCGAGCAGTACTTC. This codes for CASSNSGRAVEQYF.

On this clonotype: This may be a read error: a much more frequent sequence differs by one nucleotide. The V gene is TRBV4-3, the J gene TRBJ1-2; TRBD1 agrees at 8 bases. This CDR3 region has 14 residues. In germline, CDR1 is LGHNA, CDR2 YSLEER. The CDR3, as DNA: TGCGTCAGCAGCCAAGACAGGGGAGGATTTGGCTACACCTTC. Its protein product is CVSSQDRGGFGYTF.

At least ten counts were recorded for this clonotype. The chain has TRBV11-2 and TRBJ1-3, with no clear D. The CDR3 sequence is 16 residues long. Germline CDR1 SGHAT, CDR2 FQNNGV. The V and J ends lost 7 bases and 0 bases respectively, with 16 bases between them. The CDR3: CASTQSTRRSGNTIYF. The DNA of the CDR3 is TGTGCCAGCACCCAGTCGACCAGGCGCTCTGGAAACACCATATATTTT.

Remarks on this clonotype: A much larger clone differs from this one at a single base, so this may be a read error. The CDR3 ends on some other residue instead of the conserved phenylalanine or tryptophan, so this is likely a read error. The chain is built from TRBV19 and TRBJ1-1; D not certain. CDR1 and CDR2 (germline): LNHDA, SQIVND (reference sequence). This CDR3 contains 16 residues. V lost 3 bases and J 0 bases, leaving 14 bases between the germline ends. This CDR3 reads CASSIVGQSVNTEAFL. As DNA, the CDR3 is TGTGCCAGTAGTATCGTTGGGCAGTCGGTGAACACTGAAGCTTTCCTT.

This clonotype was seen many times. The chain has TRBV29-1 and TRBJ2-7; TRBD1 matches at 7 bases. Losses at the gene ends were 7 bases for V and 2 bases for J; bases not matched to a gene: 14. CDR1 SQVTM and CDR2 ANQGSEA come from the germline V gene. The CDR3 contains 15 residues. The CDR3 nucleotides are TGCAGCGCAACCTATGACAGGGAAAAGACCTACGAGCAGTACTTC. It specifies CSATYDREKTYEQYF.

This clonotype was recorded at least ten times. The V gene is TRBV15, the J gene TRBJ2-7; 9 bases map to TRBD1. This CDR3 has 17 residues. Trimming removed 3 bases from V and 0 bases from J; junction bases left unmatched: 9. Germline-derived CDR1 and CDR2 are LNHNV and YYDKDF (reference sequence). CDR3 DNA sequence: TGTGCCACCAGCAGGGGACAGGGACCGAGGAGCTCCTACGAGCAGTACTTC. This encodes CATSRGQGPRSSYEQYF.

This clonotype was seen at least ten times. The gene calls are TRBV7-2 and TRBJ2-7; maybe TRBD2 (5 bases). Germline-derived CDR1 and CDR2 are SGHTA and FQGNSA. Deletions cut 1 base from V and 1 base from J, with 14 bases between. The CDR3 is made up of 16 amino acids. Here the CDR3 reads CASSLEVARASYEQYF. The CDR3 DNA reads TGTGCCAGCAGCTTAGAGGTAGCGAGGGCTTCCTACGAGCAGTACTTC.